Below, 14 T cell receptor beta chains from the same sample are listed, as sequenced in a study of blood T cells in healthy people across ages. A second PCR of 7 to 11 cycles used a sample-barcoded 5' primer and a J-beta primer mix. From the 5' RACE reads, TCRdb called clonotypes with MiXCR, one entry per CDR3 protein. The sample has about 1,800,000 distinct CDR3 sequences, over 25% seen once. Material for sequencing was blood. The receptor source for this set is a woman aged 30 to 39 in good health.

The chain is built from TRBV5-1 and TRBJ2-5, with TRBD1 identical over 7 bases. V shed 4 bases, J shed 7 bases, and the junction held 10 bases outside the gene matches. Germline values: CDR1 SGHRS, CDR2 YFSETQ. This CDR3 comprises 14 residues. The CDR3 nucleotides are TGCGCCAGCAGCAAGGGCGAGACAGGGCCGACCCAGTACTTC. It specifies CASSKGETGPTQYF.

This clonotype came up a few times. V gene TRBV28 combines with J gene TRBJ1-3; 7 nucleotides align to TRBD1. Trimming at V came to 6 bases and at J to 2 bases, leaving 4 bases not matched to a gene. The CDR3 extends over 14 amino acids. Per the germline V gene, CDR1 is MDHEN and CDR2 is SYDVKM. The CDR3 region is CASRQGTPGNTIYF. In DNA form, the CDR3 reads TGTGCCAGCAGACAGGGGACCCCTGGAAACACCATATATTTT.

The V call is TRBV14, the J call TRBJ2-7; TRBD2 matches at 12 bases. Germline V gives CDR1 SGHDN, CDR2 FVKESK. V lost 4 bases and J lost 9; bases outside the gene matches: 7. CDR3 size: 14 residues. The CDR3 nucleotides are TGTGCCAGCAGCCGACTAGCGGGAGTAGGCGGGCAGTACTTC. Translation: CASSRLAGVGGQYF.

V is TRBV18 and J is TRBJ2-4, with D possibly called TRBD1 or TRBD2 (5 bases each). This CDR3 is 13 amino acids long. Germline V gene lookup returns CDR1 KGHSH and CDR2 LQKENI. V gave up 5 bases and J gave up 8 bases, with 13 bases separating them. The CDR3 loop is CASSSGPLDIQYF. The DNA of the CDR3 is TGTGCCAGCTCATCGGGGCCTCTTGACATTCAGTACTTC.

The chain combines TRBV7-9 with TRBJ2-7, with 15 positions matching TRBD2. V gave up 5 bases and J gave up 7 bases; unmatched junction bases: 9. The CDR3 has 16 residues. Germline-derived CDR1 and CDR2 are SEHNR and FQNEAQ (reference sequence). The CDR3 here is CASSRGLAGGANEQYF. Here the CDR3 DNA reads TGTGCCAGCAGCCGGGGACTAGCGGGAGGTGCCAATGAGCAGTACTTC.

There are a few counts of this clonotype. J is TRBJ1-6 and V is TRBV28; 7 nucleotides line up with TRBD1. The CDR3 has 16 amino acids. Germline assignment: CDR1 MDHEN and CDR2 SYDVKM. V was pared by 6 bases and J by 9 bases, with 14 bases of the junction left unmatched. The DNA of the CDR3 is TGTGCCAGCAGCTTTCTCCTTGGACAGGTTCTTTCACCCCTCCACTTT. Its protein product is CASSFLLGQVLSPLHF.

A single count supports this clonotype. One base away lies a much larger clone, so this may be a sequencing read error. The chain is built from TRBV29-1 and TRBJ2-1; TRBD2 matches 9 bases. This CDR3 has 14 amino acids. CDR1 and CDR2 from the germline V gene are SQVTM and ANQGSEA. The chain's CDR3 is CSVEGLAGLNEQFF. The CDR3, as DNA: TGCAGCGTCGAAGGTCTAGCGGGATTAAACGAGCAGTTCTTC.

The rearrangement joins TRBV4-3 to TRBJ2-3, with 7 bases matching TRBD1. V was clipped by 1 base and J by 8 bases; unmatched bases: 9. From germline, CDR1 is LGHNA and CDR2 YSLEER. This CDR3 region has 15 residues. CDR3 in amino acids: CASSQVKGGRGTQYF. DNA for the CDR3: TGCGCCAGCAGCCAAGTAAAAGGGGGCCGGGGTACGCAGTATTTT.

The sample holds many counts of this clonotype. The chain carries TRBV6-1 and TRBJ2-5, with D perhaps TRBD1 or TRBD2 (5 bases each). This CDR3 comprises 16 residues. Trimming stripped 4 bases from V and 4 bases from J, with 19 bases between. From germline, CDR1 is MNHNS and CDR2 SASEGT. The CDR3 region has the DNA TGTGCCAGCAGTGGCCGGGGCCGCTTCAGCGGAGAGACCCAGTACTTC. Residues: CASSGRGRFSGETQYF.

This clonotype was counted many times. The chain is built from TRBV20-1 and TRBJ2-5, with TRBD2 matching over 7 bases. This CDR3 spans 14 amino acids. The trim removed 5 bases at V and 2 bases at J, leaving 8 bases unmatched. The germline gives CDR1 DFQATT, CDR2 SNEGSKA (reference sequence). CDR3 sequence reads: CSAPYLAVQETQYF. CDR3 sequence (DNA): TGCAGTGCTCCCTATCTAGCGGTTCAAGAGACCCAGTACTTC.

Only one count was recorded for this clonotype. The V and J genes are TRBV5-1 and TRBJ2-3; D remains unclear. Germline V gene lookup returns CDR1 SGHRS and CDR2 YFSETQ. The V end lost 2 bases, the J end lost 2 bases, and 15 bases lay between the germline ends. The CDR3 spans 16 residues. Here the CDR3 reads CASSFGSRSFTDTQYF. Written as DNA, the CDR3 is TGCGCCAGCAGCTTTGGTAGCAGGAGCTTCACAGATACGCAGTATTTT.

In DNA form, the CDR3 reads TGTGCCAGCAGTGAAGGCGGTAGAGGAGAGACCCAGTACTTC. Protein sequence: CASSEGGRGETQYF. This chain connects TRBV2 to TRBJ2-5, with D unresolved. Germline lookup yields CDR1 SNHLY and CDR2 FYNNEI. V lost 1 base, J lost 4 bases, and 10 bases lay in between. This CDR3 has 14 amino acids. The full variable domain, with the rest looked up from reference TRBV2 and TRBJ2-5, is EPEVTQTPSHQVTQMGQEVILRCVPISNHLYFYWYRQILGQKVEFLVSFYNNEISEKSEIFDDQFSVERPDGSNFTLKIRSTKLEDSAMYFCASSEGGRGETQYFGPGTRLLVL.

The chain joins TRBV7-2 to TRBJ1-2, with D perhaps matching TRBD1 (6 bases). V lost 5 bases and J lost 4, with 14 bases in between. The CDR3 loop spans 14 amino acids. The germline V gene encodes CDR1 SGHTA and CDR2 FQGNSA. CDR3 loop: CASSHDGTSYGYTF. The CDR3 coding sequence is TGTGCCAGCAGCCACGACGGGACAAGCTATGGCTACACCTTC.

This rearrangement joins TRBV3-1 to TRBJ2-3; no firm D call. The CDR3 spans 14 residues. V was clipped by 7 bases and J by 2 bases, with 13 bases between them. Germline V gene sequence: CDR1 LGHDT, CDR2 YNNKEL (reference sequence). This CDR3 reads CASTFRYDTDTQYF. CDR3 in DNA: TGTGCCAGCACCTTCAGATACGACACAGATACGCAGTATTTT.